Following are 3 T cell receptor beta chains from one sample sequenced in a study of beta chain features in type 1 diabetes. The entirety of the isolated RNA underwent reverse transcription, so expressed TCRB transcripts were sequenced. TCRdb keeps only in-frame clones here, not all; method: immunoSEQ multiplex PCR. Of 150,000 or so clones listed, about 9.1% were seen once; the top ten hold 2% to 2.5%. Sample: central memory CD4+ T cells from blood. These TCRs come from a woman aged 18-35 years in good health.

The V and J genes are TRBV30 and TRBJ2-7; TRBD2 matches 11 bases. Trimming removed 1 base from V and 0 bases from J; junction bases left unmatched: 5. The CDR3 runs 16 residues. From germline, CDR1 is GTSNPN and CDR2 SVGIG (reference sequence). CDR3 sequence reads: CAWSGTSGRSSYEQYF. CDR3 nucleotide sequence: TGTGCCTGGAGTGGGACTAGCGGGCGTAGCTCCTACGAGCAGTACTTC.

This clone appeared a few times. This chain uses TRBV18 with TRBJ2-3, with TRBD2 identical over 7 bases. Trimming removed 6 bases from V and 4 bases from J; junction bases left unmatched: 4. The CDR3 runs to 13 residues. Germline assignment: CDR1 KGHSH and CDR2 LQKENI. The CDR3 bases are TGTGCCAGCTCGATGGGGGGGTCAGATACGCAGTATTTT. Its protein is CASSMGGSDTQYF.

This clone was counted a few times. V is TRBV19 and J is TRBJ2-5, with a weak D call TRBD2 (5 bases). Trimming removed 4 bases from V and 5 bases from J, with 8 bases in between. CDR1 and CDR2 from the germline V gene are LNHDA and SQIVND (reference sequence). This CDR3 comprises 12 residues. The chain's CDR3 is CASSSRGETQYF. The CDR3 DNA reads TGTGCCAGTAGTAGCCGAGGGGAGACCCAGTACTTC. Based on the CDR3 plus reference TRBV19 and TRBJ2-5, the full variable domain is DGGITQSPKYLFRKEGQNVTLSCEQNLNHDAMYWYRQDPGQGLRLIYYSQIVNDFQKGDIAEGYSVSREKKESFPLTVTSAQKNPTAFYLCASSSRGETQYFGPGTRLLVL.